A selection of T cell receptor beta chains follows, all from one sample in a study of blood T cell repertoires in COVID-19. Clones were read by immunoSEQ multiplex PCR, and TCRdb kept only the in-frame ones, dropping some. The sample records 150,000 to 200,000 clones, 87% being singletons. Sequenced: PBMCs or T cells enriched from blood (not recorded which). These receptors all stem from a woman in her twenties or thirties who had recovered from COVID-19. Each CDR3 is given with its conserved first and last residue. D genes are given only for firm matches. Not all rows give a size; the values are once, few, many and, for expanded clones, a class.

d_gene | j_gene | v_gene | abundance | CDR3aa | CDR3nt
TRBD2 | TRBJ2-7 | TRBV5-1 | NA | CASSLLTAGVVEQYF | TGCGCCAGCAGCTTGCTCACAGCGGGAGTGGTCGAGCAGTACTTC
TRBD2 | TRBJ2-7 | TRBV7-2 | NA | CASRLTGTSFDEQYF | TGTGCCAGCAGGTTAACCGGGACTAGCTTCGACGAGCAGTACTTC
NA | TRBJ1-2 | TRBV4-2 | NA | CASSQEVQGYGYTF | TGTGCCAGCAGCCAAGAAGTGCAGGGGTATGGCTACACCTTC
TRBD2 | TRBJ2-2 | TRBV5-4 | NA | CASSPDPGGMRTGELFF | TGTGCCAGCAGCCCGGACCCCGGGGGGATGAGGACCGGGGAGCTGTTTTTT
TRBD2 | TRBJ2-2 | TRBV24-1 | once | CATSEPLAVNTGELFF | TGTGCCACCAGTGAACCTCTAGCGGTAAACACCGGGGAGCTGTTTTTT
NA | TRBJ1-4 | TRBV30 | NA | CAWDAGSKLFF | TGTGCCTGGGACGCGGGGTCCAAACTGTTTTTT
NA | TRBJ1-5 | TRBV27 | NA | CASSPWGGRNQPQHF | TGTGCCAGCAGTCCCTGGGGGGGCCGCAATCAGCCCCAGCATTTT
NA | TRBJ1-2 | TRBV7-6 | NA | CASSLAIPETKGGYTF | TGTGCCAGCAGCTTAGCGATACCCGAGACTAAGGGTGGCTACACCTTC
TRBD1 | TRBJ1-4 | TRBV9 | NA | CASSVDAGGREKLFF | TGTGCCAGCAGCGTAGATGCAGGGGGCCGGGAAAAACTGTTTTTT
NA | TRBJ1-1 | TRBV14 | NA | CASRRGGAGTEAFF | TGTGCCAGCAGACGGGGGGGCGCGGGTACTGAAGCTTTCTTT
TRBD1 | TRBJ2-1 | TRBV5-1 | NA | CASSLEQGWNEQFF | TGCGCCAGCAGCTTAGAACAGGGGTGGAATGAGCAGTTCTTC
NA | TRBJ1-6 | TRBV4-1 | NA | CASSQQMWDTENSPLHF | TGCGCCAGCAGCCAACAGATGTGGGACACAGAGAATTCACCCCTCCACTTT
NA | TRBJ2-4 | TRBV10-3 | NA | CAIGDGGTLAKNIQYF | TGTGCCATCGGGGACGGGGGGACACTAGCCAAAAACATTCAGTACTTC
NA | TRBJ2-2 | TRBV4-3 | NA | CASSPGAGELFF | TGCGCCAGCAGCCCCGGGGCCGGGGAGCTGTTTTTT
NA | TRBJ1-3 | TRBV3-1/TRBV3-2 | NA | CASSPTDSRTIYF | TGTGCCAGCAGCCCAACGGACAGTCGGACCATATATTTT
TRBD1 | TRBJ1-6 | TRBV9 | NA | CASSVRRVGTGSPLHF | TGTGCCAGCAGCGTAAGGCGGGTCGGGACAGGGTCACCCCTCCACTTT
TRBD1 | TRBJ1-5 | TRBV11-2 | NA | CASSFRGQSNQPQHF | TGTGCCAGCAGCTTTAGGGGACAGTCCAATCAGCCCCAGCATTTT
NA | TRBJ1-1 | TRBV19 | NA | CASPDRDSNGVNTEAFF | TGTGCCAGTCCCGACCGTGACTCAAACGGGGTGAACACTGAAGCTTTCTTT
TRBD1 | TRBJ2-7 | TRBV13 | NA | CASSSYRGMMGEQYF | TGTGCCAGCAGCTCTTACAGGGGGATGATGGGCGAGCAGTACTTC
NA | TRBJ1-6 | TRBV18 | NA | CASSPSGMGDSPLHF | TGTGCCAGCTCACCGAGTGGAATGGGAGATTCACCCCTCCACTTT
NA | TRBJ2-3 | TRBV5-5 | NA | CASSSRDTQYF | TGTGCCAGCAGCTCGAGAGATACGCAGTATTTT
TRBD2 | TRBJ2-1 | TRBV18 | NA | CASSGAGSSYNEQFF | TGTGCCAGCTCAGGAGCGGGGAGCTCCTACAATGAGCAGTTCTTC
NA | TRBJ1-1 | TRBV9 | once | CASSVWGSNTEAFF | TGTGCCAGCAGCGTTTGGGGCTCGAACACTGAAGCTTTCTTT
NA | TRBJ1-6 | TRBV13 | NA | CASSPRGAWDSPLHF | TGTGCCAGCAGCCCCCGGGGGGCATGGGATTCACCCCTCCACTTT
NA | TRBJ1-5 | TRBV19 | NA | CASSTTRRATGNNQPQHF | TGTGCCAGTAGTACCACTCGACGGGCCACAGGCAATAATCAGCCCCAGCATTTT
NA | TRBJ1-3 | TRBV7-9 | few | CASSPSTGAGNTIYF | TGTGCCAGCAGCCCCTCGACAGGAGCTGGAAACACCATATATTTT
TRBD1 | TRBJ1-1 | TRBV18 | NA | CASSLLKKQGMNTEAFF | TGTGCCAGCTCACTCCTCAAGAAACAGGGGATGAACACTGAAGCTTTCTTT
TRBD1 | TRBJ1-4 | TRBV14 | NA | CASSRNRGTNEKLFF | TGTGCCAGCAGCCGCAACAGGGGAACTAATGAAAAACTGTTTTTT
TRBD1 | TRBJ2-2 | TRBV7-2 | NA | CASSFGTDNTGELFF | TGTGCCAGCAGCTTTGGGACAGATAACACCGGGGAGCTGTTTTTT
NA | TRBJ2-1 | TRBV19 | NA | CASSMSVTEQFF | TGTGCCAGTAGTATGAGCGTGACTGAGCAGTTCTTC
TRBD2 | TRBJ2-1 | TRBV7-3 | NA | CASSRPSGGARGEQFF | TGTGCCAGCAGCCGACCTAGCGGGGGGGCCAGAGGTGAGCAGTTCTTC
TRBD1 | TRBJ1-1 | TRBV18 | few | CASSPNMAAEGATEAFF | TGTGCCAGCTCACCGAACATGGCTGCGGAGGGGGCGACTGAAGCTTTCTTT
TRBD1 | TRBJ1-6 | TRBV6-5 | many | CASSFSGGRNSPLHF | TGTGCCAGCAGTTTTTCAGGGGGCCGGAATTCACCCCTCCACTTT
TRBD2 | TRBJ2-3 | TRBV5-4 | once | CASSLGGGVSSTDTQYF | TGTGCCAGCAGCTTGGGTGGGGGGGTGTCTAGCACAGATACGCAGTATTTT
NA | TRBJ2-4 | TRBV18 | NA | CASSSGGGGGNIQYF | TGTGCCAGCTCGTCCGGAGGTGGGGGCGGAAACATTCAGTACTTC
TRBD1 | TRBJ2-7 | TRBV27 | NA | CASSFRDRIGEQYF | TGTGCCAGCAGTTTCCGGGACAGAATAGGCGAGCAGTACTTC
TRBD1 | TRBJ1-5 | TRBV4-3 | many | CASSLDRAIQPQHF | TGCGCCAGCAGCCTAGACAGGGCGATTCAGCCCCAGCATTTT